This TCR beta chain was obtained from a study of human T cells and chemical hapten exposure. Study as a whole: The patients were mostly female; they had alopecia areata, totalis or universalis.

Study results and limitations: Expanded TCRs produced significantly more large CDR3 similarity clusters than controls did. TCRs exceeding 1 in 1000 frequency stayed unchanged with DPC sensitization.

Unique molecular identifiers were linked by the library to individual cDNA molecules. TCRdb passed the RACE reads through MiXCR, listing each CDR3 protein once. The table has around 120,000 distinct CDR3 sequences, roughly an eighth seen once. This clonotype has just a few counts. The target antigen is unknown. Described time point: patch test 1, 2 weeks after DPC sensitization. Treatment denoted: therapeutic diphenylcyclopropenone sensitization with weekly scalp DPC. V lost 1 base, J lost 6 bases, and 9 bases lay in between. This CDR3 is built from 13 residues. CDR1 is SGHDN, CDR2 FVKESK, per germline.

This clonotype was sampled from a man between 18 and 35 years old with alopecia areata. Some clones in this sample may be carry-over from other donors' samples. The rearrangement joins TRBV14 to TRBJ1-1; no firm D call. This specimen consisted of whole blood, obtained in connection with sensitization to the hapten diphenylcyclopropenone (DPC). CDR3 loop: CASSQGFRAEAFF. For the CDR3, the DNA is TGTGCCAGCAGCCAAGGGTTCAGAGCTGAAGCTTTCTTT.